The rows below give T cell receptor beta chains drawn from one sample of a study of blood T cell repertoires in COVID-19. Repertoires were generated with immunoSEQ multiplex PCR, while TCRdb's copy carries only in-frame clones and drops some. The table lists 150,000 or so clones, 75% to 80% of them singletons. The sample taken for sequencing was peripheral blood. The receptor set was obtained from an elderly man with acute or convalescent COVID-19. CDR3s include the opening cysteine and the closing phenylalanine or tryptophan. The size of a clone is reported for some rows only, either as once, few or many, or as a class for expanded clones.

size | V | CDR3
. | TRBV24-1 | CATSESNRVLETQYF
. | TRBV9 | CASSLTGATGSPLHF
. | TRBV15 | CATSTTGTVKAFF
few | TRBV11-3 | CATRRGQETQYF
. | TRBV20-1 | CSASQENIQYF
. | TRBV19 | CASSILAGTSGGYRGGEQFF
. | TRBV6-5 | CASSSTGTASYEQYF
. | TRBV3-1/TRBV3-2 | CASRETGGAGNTEAFF
. | TRBV10-3 | CAISAGGQGTLNTEAFF
. | TRBV18 | CASSPRQGAGSGELFF
. | TRBV5-6 | CASSLSSGGVVKNIQYF
once | TRBV12-3/TRBV12-4 | CASIMGGGTEAFF
. | TRBV29-1 | CSVEDGSYGYTF
. | TRBV6-2/TRBV6-3 | CASSYSSGATWYF
. | TRBV5-6 | CASSRTSGGHREQFF
. | TRBV5-6 | CASSLVRGSGRETQYF
. | TRBV29-1 | CSADRGRPGDNEQFF
. | TRBV7-2 | CASSQGQGQETQYF
once | TRBV6-5 | CASRQIQGSYEQYF
. | TRBV27 | CASNPLAGGQETQYF
. | TRBV10-3 | CAIRGDSGSGANVLTF
. | TRBV11-3 | CASSLGQGSYNEQFF
. | TRBV28 | CASSLLSGPSGNTIYF
few | TRBV7-2 | CASSSSAGADTQYF
. | TRBV5-4 | CASSLVGTGQTEAFF
. | TRBV5-6 | CASSLDPFGAFF
. | TRBV19 | CASSPDGNQAGNTIYF
. | TRBV3-1/TRBV3-2 | CASSHYSSGNTIYF
once | TRBV27 | CASSQTGGYNSPLHF
once | TRBV6-5 | CASRGQGLTDTQYF
. | TRBV28 | CASQGAGTDTQYF
. | TRBV7-2 | CASSLARLAGTQETQYF
few | TRBV6-5 | CASSYEREGNSPLHF
. | TRBV5-1 | CASSSGGLAVGYTF
. | TRBV27 | CASSLRAPGQFLSGANVLTF
. | TRBV11-3 | CASSLEKGAANTGELFF
. | TRBV4-1 | CASSQETPGGFSNTGELFF
. | TRBV7-9 | CASTPPGGAYTGELFF
. | TRBV6-5 | CASKTSGGTNTQYF
few | TRBV11-2 | CASSITGINEKLFF
once | TRBV11-2 | CASSPRRGGNTEAFF
. | TRBV5-1 | CASSLVSGRETQYF
. | TRBV19 | CASSPPSSGANVLTF
few | TRBV5-5 | CASSLVVTANYGYTF
. | TRBV30 | CACSGPVFGWGGIQTQYF
. | TRBV10-3 | CAISQSGSGASSYEQYF
. | TRBV7-9 | CASSLFGELGGELFF
. | TRBV10-3 | CATQGRGASTEAFF
. | TRBV6-6 | CASSQGQVSGEQYF
. | TRBV6-6 | CASSYPQAVRETQYF
. | TRBV18 | CASSPPLGQGADTQYF
. | TRBV28 | CAGRSGETQYF
. | TRBV10-3 | CAIREGTSGGASSTDTQYF
. | TRBV7-2 | CASSLDTGTRSMTEAFF
many | TRBV11-3 | CASSLGGLGYTF